This TCR beta chain stems from a study of beta chain features in type 1 diabetes. A sort by CD45RO/CCR7/CD25/CD127/CD95/CD27 yielded CD4+ naive, central memory, regulatory and stem cell-like memory cells. All sorted populations exceeded 98% purity. Study findings and constraints: PCR might preferentially amplify shorter templates, equally in patients and controls.

On this clone itself: What it binds is not known.

CDR3 length equals 16 residues. V lost 1 base, J lost 0 bases, and 11 bases lay in between. CDR1 is SGHTA and CDR2 is FQGNSA in the germline V gene. Expressed TCRB transcripts were sequenced, since all the RNA that had been isolated was reverse transcribed. There were 3.4 million or so reads on average in the naive, central memory and regulatory T cell samples. Generated by immunoSEQ multiplex PCR, the TCRdb table keeps only in-frame clones and is missing some. The data show under 250,000 clones, around 9.9% seen once. The chain links TRBV7-2 to TRBJ2-3, with unresolved D. The clonotype originates from a man aged 18 to 30 in good health. Sequencing was carried out using central memory CD4+ T cells from blood. The CDR3 region has the DNA TGTGCCAGCAGCTTAGGACCGGGTTTTAGCACAGATACGCAGTATTTT. The encoded protein is CASSLGPGFSTDTQYF.